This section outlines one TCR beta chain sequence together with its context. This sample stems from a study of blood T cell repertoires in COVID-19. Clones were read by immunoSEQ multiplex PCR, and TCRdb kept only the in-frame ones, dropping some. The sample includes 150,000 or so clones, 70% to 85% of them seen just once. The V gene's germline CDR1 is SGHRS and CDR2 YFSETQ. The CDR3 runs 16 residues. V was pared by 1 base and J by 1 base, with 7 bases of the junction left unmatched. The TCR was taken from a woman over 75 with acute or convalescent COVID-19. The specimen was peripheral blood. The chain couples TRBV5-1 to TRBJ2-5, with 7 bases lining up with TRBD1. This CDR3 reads CASSLIARDSQETQYF. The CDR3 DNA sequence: TGCGCCAGCAGCTTGATAGCACGGGACAGCCAAGAGACCCAGTACTTC.